This paragraph reports one TCR beta chain. Its antigen specificity is not known. Per-base qualities were not stored, and no clone one base away is much larger. This specimen comes from a study of vaccination effects on CD4 cells after COVID-19 (dated by TCRdb to 2021 to 2024). Background for the entire study: In the ViraFEST assay, PBMC were stimulated with viral peptide pools, and antigen-specific CD4+ T cell clonotypes were then identified by expansion using TCR sequencing. Each participant got two doses of an mRNA SARS-CoV-2 vaccine, either BNT162b2 or mRNA-1273. Each well held two million PBMC cultured in IMDM containing around 5% human AB serum, around 9.3 IU/ml IL-2 and gentamicin, along with around 9.1 ug/ml peptides. SARS-CoV-2 spike-specific CD4+ TCR repertoires from before and after mRNA vaccination were compared in COVID-19 convalescent patients and in infection-naive vaccine recipients. Altogether, some ten COVID-19 convalescent patients and a few SARS-CoV-2-naive healthy vaccine recipients made up the full study. Cultures from other donors in the study were sequenced with the Oncomine TCR Beta short-read assay on an Illumina iSeq 100. The paper as a whole reports these results and caveats: Clones induced by infection and clones induced by vaccination both contracted markedly at late timepoints after vaccination, which fits with T cell responses waning over time. Among healthy vaccine recipients, nearly all vaccine-induced clones were SARS-CoV-2 mono-reactive, and only 1 of 255 was cross-reactive with common cold coronaviruses. The study was limited by a small number of convalescent patients and lacked early post-infection timepoints.

After around 11 days of culture, CD4+ T cells were isolated with the EasySep CD4+ T cell isolation kit. Negative nucleocapsid antibody results before and after vaccination confirmed that the healthy vaccine recipients had no prior SARS-CoV-2 infection. Half of the culture medium was replaced with fresh IL-2-containing medium on days 3 and 7. Unless noted otherwise, every peptide stimulation condition was grown in triplicate wells. Using Ficoll-Paque Plus gradient centrifugation, PBMC were separated from whole blood and then either used fresh or cryopreserved at -140C. The QIAamp micro DNA kit was used to extract genomic DNA from the cultured CD4+ T cells. CDR1 and CDR2, looked up from the germline V gene, are SGHRS and YFSETQ. There are 15 amino acids in the CDR3, from cysteine to phenylalanine inclusive. The sequence is cut down to CDR3 DNA, 45 bases in frame from base 1. Unmatched junction bases come to 6, with V trimmed by 5 bases and J by 2 bases.

Library creation used the immunoSEQ multiplex PCR assay. DNA from the CD4+ T cells that had been cultured and isolated underwent TCR beta CDR3 sequencing. The authors' analysis ran thus. Non-productive TCR sequences were removed, reads were trimmed to the CDR3 region, and CDR3s of at least 7 amino acids were retained. Antigen-specific clonotypes were identified using the MANAFEST web app by comparison of expansion in peptide wells against reference cultures. To be called positive, a clone needed expansion at FDR<0.05 compared with the reference and with all other wells, an odds ratio greater than 5, and a frequency greater than 0.1% in two replicate wells. A clonotype was called cross-reactive if it was significantly expanded both in SARS-CoV-2 spike wells and in at least one common cold coronavirus spike condition. Using the stringdist R package, CDR3 similarity was measured by Levenshtein distance, and unrooted trees were constructed with ape in R 3.6.1. Not all clones reach the TCRdb copy of this immuneACCESS table, which keeps in-frame sequences only. Checked studies attribute under half of the gap to unresolved V genes and leave the rest unexplained. V and J calls plus clone size are reproduced from that table; the DNA served to infer D and trimming. The sample data list 65,000 to 80,000 clones, and 77% of these were observed just once. Roughly 2% of the sample lies in the top ten.

The rearrangement joined TRBV5-1 to TRBJ2-2, with 7 middle bases fitting TRBD1. This sample comprised CD4+ T cells from PBMCs cultured without peptide, obtained before COVID-19 vaccination. The origin of this receptor is a human donor who received a COVID-19 vaccine. The CDR3 reads CASSFAGGNTGELFF. Read as DNA, the sequence is TGCGCCAGCAGTTTTGCAGGGGGAAACACCGGGGAGCTGTTTTTT.